The 5 T cell receptor beta chains below come from one sample, sequenced in a study of breast tumors, draining lymph nodes, adjacent tissues. MiXCR, run by TCRdb on the multiplex PCR reads, gives a single entry per CDR3 protein. The repertoire holds roughly 8,000 distinct CDR3 sequences, with around 80% as singletons. The sample taken for sequencing was tumor-adjacent breast tissue. The receptors derive from a female donor with breast cancer. Some clones in this sample may be carry-over from other donors' samples.

This clonotype was observed a handful of times. This sequence joins TRBV20-1 and TRBJ2-7, with 13 bases lining up with TRBD2. The CDR3 has 14 amino acids. Germline V CDR1 and CDR2: DFQATT, SNEGSKA (reference sequence). Germline trimming cut 3 bases from V and 7 bases from J; bases unmatched to any gene: 6. Written as DNA, the CDR3 is TGCAGTGCTAGCCCACTAGCGGGAGGGCGGGAGCAGTACTTC. Its protein is CSASPLAGGREQYF.

V is TRBV4-2 and J is TRBJ2-1, with D maybe TRBD2 (5 bases). V shed 3 bases and J shed 1 base, with 7 bases lying between them. The CDR3 covers 14 residues. Germline V gene sequence: CDR1 LGHNA, CDR2 YNFKEQ. CDR3 residues: CASSQAGSYNEQFF. The CDR3 DNA sequence: TGTGCCAGCAGCCAGGCGGGTTCCTACAATGAGCAGTTCTTC.

The chain links TRBV7-9 to TRBJ1-2; the D gene is possibly TRBD1 (5 bases). The length of the CDR3 is 15 residues. Trimming took 5 bases from V and 3 from J, leaving 16 bases between them. Germline lookup yields CDR1 SEHNR and CDR2 FQNEAQ (reference sequence). The CDR3 nucleotides are TGTGCCAGCAGCCATACAAGTAAGGGGCACTATGGCTACACCTTC. The encoded protein is CASSHTSKGHYGYTF.

V usage is TRBV30 and J usage is TRBJ1-6; no definite D call. V was pared by 1 base and J by 8 bases, with 12 bases between. Germline CDR1 reads GTSNPN; CDR2 reads SVGIG (reference sequence). The CDR3 extends over 14 amino acids. The CDR3: CAWSGKIEYSPLHF. CDR3 sequence (DNA): TGTGCCTGGAGTGGAAAAATTGAATATTCACCCCTCCACTTT.

The chain links TRBV7-2 to TRBJ2-3; D might be TRBD1 or TRBD2, each matching 6 bases. V was trimmed by 0 bases and J by 0 bases, leaving 10 bases between them. The CDR3 covers 16 residues. The germline V gene encodes CDR1 SGHTA and CDR2 FQGNSA. The CDR3 region has the DNA TGTGCCAGCAGCTTAGCGGGGGGCCCTAGCACAGATACGCAGTATTTT. Protein product: CASSLAGGPSTDTQYF.